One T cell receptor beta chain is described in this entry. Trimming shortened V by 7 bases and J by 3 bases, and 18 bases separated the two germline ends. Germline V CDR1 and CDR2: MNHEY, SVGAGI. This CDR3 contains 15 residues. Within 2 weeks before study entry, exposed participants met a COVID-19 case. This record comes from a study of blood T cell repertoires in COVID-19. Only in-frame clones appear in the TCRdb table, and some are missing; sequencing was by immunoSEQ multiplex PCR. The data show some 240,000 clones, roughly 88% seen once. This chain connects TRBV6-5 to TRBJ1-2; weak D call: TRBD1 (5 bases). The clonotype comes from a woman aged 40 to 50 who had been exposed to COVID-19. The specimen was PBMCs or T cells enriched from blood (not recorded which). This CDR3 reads CASTEGRGTYYGYTF. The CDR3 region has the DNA TGTGCCAGCACCGAAGGGAGGGGAACTTACTATGGCTACACCTTC.